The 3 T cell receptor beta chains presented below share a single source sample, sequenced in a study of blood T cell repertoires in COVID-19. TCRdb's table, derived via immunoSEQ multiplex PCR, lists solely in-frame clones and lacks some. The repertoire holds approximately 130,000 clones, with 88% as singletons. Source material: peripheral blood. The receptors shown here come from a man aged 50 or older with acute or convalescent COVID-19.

CDR3 in amino acids: CASSETSGRKTGELFF. The CDR3 DNA is TGTGCCAGCAGTGAAACTAGCGGGAGAAAAACCGGGGAGCTGTTTTTT. The V call is TRBV2, the J call TRBJ2-2; 11 bases fit TRBD2. CDR3 size: 16 residues. The germline V gene has CDR1 SNHLY and CDR2 FYNNEI. J was trimmed by 5 bases and V by 2 bases; bases with no gene match: 4.

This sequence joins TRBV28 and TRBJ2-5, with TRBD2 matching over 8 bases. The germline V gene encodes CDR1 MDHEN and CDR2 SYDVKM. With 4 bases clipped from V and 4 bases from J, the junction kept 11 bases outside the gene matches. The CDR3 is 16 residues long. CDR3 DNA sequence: TGTGCCAGCAGTTCTCGTAGCGGGGCCCCCAGAGAGACCCAGTACTTC. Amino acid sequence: CASSSRSGAPRETQYF.

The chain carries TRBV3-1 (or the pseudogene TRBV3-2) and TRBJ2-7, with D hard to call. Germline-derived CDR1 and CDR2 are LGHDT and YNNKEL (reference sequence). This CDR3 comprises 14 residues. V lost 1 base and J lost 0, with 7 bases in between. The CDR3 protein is CASSQGWLSYEQYF. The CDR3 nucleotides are TGTGCCAGCAGCCAAGGGTGGCTCTCCTACGAGCAGTACTTC.